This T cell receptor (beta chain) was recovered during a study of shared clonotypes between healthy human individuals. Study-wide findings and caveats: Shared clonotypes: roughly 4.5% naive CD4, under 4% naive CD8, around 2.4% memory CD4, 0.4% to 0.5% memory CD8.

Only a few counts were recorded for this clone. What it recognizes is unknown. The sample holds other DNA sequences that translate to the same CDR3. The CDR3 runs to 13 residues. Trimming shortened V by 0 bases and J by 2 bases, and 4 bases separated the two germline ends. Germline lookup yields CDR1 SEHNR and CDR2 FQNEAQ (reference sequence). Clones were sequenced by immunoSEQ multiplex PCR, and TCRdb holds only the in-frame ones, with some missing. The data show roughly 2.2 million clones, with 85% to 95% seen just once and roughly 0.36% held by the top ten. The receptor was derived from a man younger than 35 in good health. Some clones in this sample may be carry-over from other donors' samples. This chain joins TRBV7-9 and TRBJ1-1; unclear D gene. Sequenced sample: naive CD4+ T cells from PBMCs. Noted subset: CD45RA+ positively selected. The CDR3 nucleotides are TGTGCCAGCAGCTTAGCGCCTAACACTGAAGCTTTCTTT. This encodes CASSLAPNTEAFF.